The rows below give T cell receptor beta chains drawn from one sample of a study of type 1 and type 2 diabetes patients. TCRdb processed the multiplex PCR reads anew with MiXCR; each CDR3 protein has one entry. Of 250,000 to 300,000 distinct CDR3 sequences listed, roughly 44% were seen once; the top ten hold roughly 13%. The sequenced material came from peripheral blood mononuclear cells (PBMCs). The origin of the receptors is a man younger than 35 with type 2 diabetes. Each CDR3 is given with its conserved first and last residue. The D gene is left open where the match is weak. Expanded clones get a size class; other rows say once, few or many, or leave the size out.

TRBV27	TRBJ1-1	NA	NA	TGTGCCAGCAGTTACACCCCTAACACTGAAGCTTTCTTT	CASSYTPNTEAFF
TRBV7-2	TRBJ1-1	NA	NA	TGTGCCAGCACCCCTGGGGGCCGGCGGAACACTGAAGCTTTCTTT	CASTPGGRRNTEAFF
TRBV12-3/TRBV12-4	TRBJ2-6	NA	NA	TGTGCCAGCAGTTCCCCAACCAGAGTCTCTGGGGCCAACGTCCTGACTTTC	CASSSPTRVSGANVLTF
TRBV28	TRBJ1-2	few	NA	TGTGCCAGTCGAGGTGACAGCTTGGCTAACTATGGCTACACCTTC	CASRGDSLANYGYTF
TRBV29-1	TRBJ1-2	few	NA	TGCAGCGCTGGTCCACAGGGTAACTATGGCTACACCTTC	CSAGPQGNYGYTF
TRBV15	TRBJ2-5	many	NA	TGTGCCACCAGCAGAGAAAACGCCGGGACCCAGTACTTC	CATSRENAGTQYF
TRBV9	TRBJ1-2	few	NA	TGTGCCAGCAGCAACACATACCGGGGTTCGTCCTTC	CASSNTYRGSSF
TRBV7-2	TRBJ2-7	NA	TRBD2	TGTGCCAGCAGTACCGGGACTAGCGAATACGAGCAGTACTTC	CASSTGTSEYEQYF
TRBV5-1	TRBJ2-7	few	TRBD2	TGCGCCAGCACCTACACTAGCGGGAGTTACGAGCAGTACTTC	CASTYTSGSYEQYF
TRBV15	TRBJ2-7	NA	NA	TGTGCCACCAGCAGGGTCAGCGGAGTCGACGAGCAGTACTTC	CATSRVSGVDEQYF
TRBV10-1	TRBJ2-3	NA	NA	TGTGCCATCACGAAAGGGGATAGCACAGATACGCAGTATTTT	CAITKGDSTDTQYF
TRBV24-1	TRBJ2-1	NA	TRBD1	TGTGCCACCAGTGAGCCCGGGACAGGGGGCTTCAATGAGCAGTTCTTC	CATSEPGTGGFNEQFF
TRBV19	TRBJ2-5	few	NA	TGTGCCAGTAGTATAATGAGGGGACAAGAGACCCAGTACTTC	CASSIMRGQETQYF
TRBV19	TRBJ2-1	NA	TRBD1	TGTGCCAGTAGTAGGGACAGGGGCTTGGGTGAGCAGTTCTTC	CASSRDRGLGEQFF
TRBV5-1	TRBJ1-1	few	NA	TGCGCCAGCAGCTTGGAGCCGGGGACTGAAGCTTTCTTT	CASSLEPGTEAFF
TRBV20-1	TRBJ2-5	few	NA	TGCAGTGCTAGTGGGGCCATAGCGTACCAAGAGACCCAGTACTTC	CSASGAIAYQETQYF
TRBV6-5	TRBJ1-2	NA	NA	TGTGCCAGCAGTTCCCCCAGTGCCTCGACCTACACCTTC	CASSSPSASTYTF
TRBV2	TRBJ2-7	many	NA	TGTGCCAGCAGTGTCGTGTACGAGCAGTACTTC	CASSVVYEQYF
TRBV19	TRBJ1-1	few	TRBD1	TGTGCCAGTAGTCCGACAGGGGTCGGCACTGAAGCTTTCTTT	CASSPTGVGTEAFF
TRBV15	TRBJ1-1	NA	NA	TGTGCCACCAGCAGAGGGATCACAGGAGCGAACACTGAAGCTTTCTTT	CATSRGITGANTEAFF
TRBV29-1	TRBJ2-7	NA	NA	TGCAGCGTTGAATCAGCACGATCCTACGAGCAGTACTTC	CSVESARSYEQYF
TRBV25-1	TRBJ1-1	many	TRBD1	TGTGCCAGCAGTGATTCTACAGGGGGCTTCGTGAACACTGAAGCTTTCTTT	CASSDSTGGFVNTEAFF
TRBV6-5	TRBJ2-7	NA	NA	TGTGCCAGCAGTTACCCGAAGGTCGCCGAGCAGTACTTC	CASSYPKVAEQYF
TRBV5-1	TRBJ1-1	NA	NA	TGCGCCAGCAGCTTGGTACTAGGGCCTTTAAACACTGAAGCTTTCTTT	CASSLVLGPLNTEAFF
TRBV4-1	TRBJ1-2	few	NA	TGCGCCAGCAGCCAAGTAATGACAGGATATGGCTACACCTTC	CASSQVMTGYGYTF
TRBV12-5	TRBJ2-1	once	TRBD2	TGTGCTAGTGGTAGTGGGACTAGCGGGTCGTCAGGGGATGAGCAGTTCTTC	CASGSGTSGSSGDEQFF
TRBV6-6	TRBJ2-2	NA	TRBD1	TGTGCCAGCAGTTACTCGAAAGGACAGGGCGCCGGGGAGCTGTTTTTT	CASSYSKGQGAGELFF
TRBV6-5	TRBJ1-5	few	TRBD1	TGTGCCAGCAGCCACCGGGACAGCTATCAGCCCCAGCATTTT	CASSHRDSYQPQHF
TRBV9	TRBJ2-5	NA	NA	TGTGCCAGCAGCGTTGGAGGGGTGGAGACCCAGTACTTC	CASSVGGVETQYF
TRBV9	TRBJ1-4	NA	TRBD1	TGTGCCAGCAGCGGACAAACCGGGACAGGGAGGGAAAAACTGTTTTTT	CASSGQTGTGREKLFF
TRBV5-1	TRBJ2-1	NA	TRBD2	TGCGCCAGCAGCTTGGGAAGCCCGGGACTAGCGTCCTACAATGAGCAGTTCTTC	CASSLGSPGLASYNEQFF
TRBV9	TRBJ2-7	once	NA	TGTGCCAGCAGCGTAGCTGAGAGGGACTACGAGCAGTACTTC	CASSVAERDYEQYF
TRBV14	TRBJ2-7	NA	TRBD2	TGTGCCAGCAGCCAAGAATCGAAGCGGGAGGGAGAAGAGCAGTACTTC	CASSQESKREGEEQYF
TRBV27	TRBJ2-7	NA	NA	TGTGCCAGCAGTAATACTATCGGAAGGGACAACTCCTACGAGCAGTACTTC	CASSNTIGRDNSYEQYF
TRBV7-8	TRBJ1-3	NA	NA	TGTGCCAGCAGCCCGAGGGACCGCGGGAACACCATATATTTT	CASSPRDRGNTIYF
TRBV7-9	TRBJ1-1	few	NA	TGTGCCAGCACGGAGGGGACCACTGAAGCTTTCTTT	CASTEGTTEAFF
TRBV7-8	TRBJ2-2	NA	NA	TGTGCCAGCAGCTTAGCGCAAAGTCAGGGGGAGCTGTTTTTT	CASSLAQSQGELFF
TRBV19	TRBJ2-3	NA	TRBD2	TGTGCCAGTACACCCGCGGGGGGAAGCACAGATACGCAGTATTTT	CASTPAGGSTDTQYF
TRBV7-6	TRBJ2-7	few	TRBD2	TGTGCCAGCAGCTTGGGGACTAGCGGTGATTACGAGCAGTACTTC	CASSLGTSGDYEQYF
TRBV7-3	TRBJ1-2	NA	TRBD1	TGTGCCAGCAACCCGAACAGGGGACGGGGCTACACCTTC	CASNPNRGRGYTF
TRBV20-1	TRBJ2-2	once	NA	TGCAGTGCTCTAGCTACCGGGGTAAAGAACACCGGGGAGCTGTTTTTT	CSALATGVKNTGELFF
TRBV7-8	TRBJ2-5	NA	NA	TGTGCCAGCAGCTTGAGGCACCAAGAGACCCAGTACTTC	CASSLRHQETQYF
TRBV7-2	TRBJ2-3	NA	NA	TGTGCCAGCAGCAGGTCGGGTGGCACAGATACGCAGTATTTT	CASSRSGGTDTQYF
TRBV25-1	TRBJ2-7	many	TRBD1	TGTGCCGACCGACAGGGTGGTTCCTACGAGCAGTACTTC	CADRQGGSYEQYF
TRBV20-1	TRBJ2-1	few	NA	TGCAGTGCTAGGGGTAGCGGATACAATGAGCAGTTCTTC	CSARGSGYNEQFF
TRBV18	TRBJ2-3	NA	NA	TGTGCCAGCTCACTACTAGTGGAGGGGGATACGCAGTATTTT	CASSLLVEGDTQYF
TRBV14	TRBJ2-1	NA	TRBD2	TGTGCCAGCAGCCAAGGTAGCGGGGGAGGCTACAATGAGCAGTTCTTC	CASSQGSGGGYNEQFF
TRBV13	TRBJ1-1	NA	NA	TGTGCCAGCAGCTACACTACAGGGAGCAACACTGAAGCTTTCTTT	CASSYTTGSNTEAFF
TRBV9	TRBJ1-6	NA	NA	TGTGCCAGCAGCGAGAACTATAATTCACCCCTCCACTTT	CASSENYNSPLHF
TRBV19	TRBJ2-1	few	NA	TGTGCCAGTAGTATAAAGGCTGAGCAGTTCTTC	CASSIKAEQFF
TRBV3-1	TRBJ2-7	NA	TRBD1	TGTGCCAGCAGCCCCAGATCCGGGACAGCGAACTACGAGCAGTACTTC	CASSPRSGTANYEQYF
TRBV5-1	TRBJ2-2	few	NA	TGCGCCAGCACCCTGTCGGGGGAGCTGTTTTTT	CASTLSGELFF
TRBV6-1	TRBJ2-5	NA	TRBD1	TGTGCCATCAGCGACAGGGGTGGAGAGACCCAGTACTTC	CAISDRGGETQYF